Shown below are 9 T cell receptor beta chains from a single sample sequenced in a study of PD-1 blockade in classical Hodgkin lymphoma. Sequencing was performed with immunoSEQ multiplex PCR; in TCRdb, only in-frame clones are kept and a portion is missing. The table has approximately 110,000 clones, approximately 90% seen once. The time point was: cycle 4 day 1 (C4D1), after 5 to 7 weeks of nivolumab. Each patient experienced a relapse that followed autologous stem cell transplantation, and brentuximab vedotin exposure varied. This sample comprised peripheral blood mononuclear cells (PBMCs), obtained before the fourth cycle of nivolumab. These receptor sequences come from a human donor with classical Hodgkin lymphoma.

The chain is built from TRBV10-3 and TRBJ2-5; 8 nucleotides line up with TRBD2. The CDR3 covers 14 residues. Trimming cost V 1 base and J 9 bases; bases outside gene matches: 7. Germline V gene lookup returns CDR1 ENHRY and CDR2 SYGVKD. The chain's CDR3 is CAISEWRLAISQYF. The CDR3 nucleotides are TGTGCCATCAGTGAGTGGCGACTAGCGATCTCCCAGTACTTC.

The V call is TRBV29-1, the J call TRBJ1-1, with D unclear. V dropped 4 bases and J dropped 3 bases, with 6 bases sitting between them. The CDR3 sequence is 11 residues long. CDR1 is SQVTM, CDR2 ANQGSEA, per germline. The CDR3 DNA is TGCAGCGTTGCGGCAGACACTGAAGCTTTCTTT. As protein: CSVAADTEAFF.

V gene TRBV4-3 combines with J gene TRBJ2-2; 8 bases map to TRBD1. Germline V gene sequence: CDR1 LGHNA, CDR2 YSLEER. CDR3 length equals 17 residues. Trimming removed 0 bases from V and 5 bases from J; junction bases left unmatched: 8. Here the CDR3 DNA reads TGCGCCAGCAGCCAAGAAGTTCAGGGGGCATGGACCGGGGAGCTGTTTTTT. Amino acids: CASSQEVQGAWTGELFF.

The chain has TRBV6-6 and TRBJ1-2, with D unclear. V lost 1 base to trimming and J lost 3 bases, with 6 bases between them. This CDR3 is built from 13 residues. Germline CDR1 is MNHNY and CDR2 is SVGAGI (reference sequence). CDR3 DNA sequence: TGTGCCAGCAGTTACTTGGTGGACTATGGCTACACCTTC. It encodes CASSYLVDYGYTF.

The gene calls are TRBV5-4 and TRBJ2-2; 10 bases map to TRBD1. This CDR3 contains 16 residues. Germline V gene data show CDR1 as SGHNT and CDR2 as YYREEE (reference sequence). The trim removed 2 bases at V and 4 bases at J, leaving 5 bases unmatched. CDR3: CASSFRTGGSTGELFF. CDR3 bases: TGTGCCAGCAGCTTCCGGACAGGGGGATCCACCGGGGAGCTGTTTTTT.

This chain joins TRBV7-9 and TRBJ1-3; no definite D call. Trimming removed 5 bases from V and 7 bases from J, with 15 bases in between. CDR1 is SEHNR, CDR2 FQNEAQ, per germline (reference sequence). The CDR3 is 14 amino acids. The CDR3 DNA is TGTGCCAGCAGCCCATCGGTAGGGAGGAACACCATATATTTT. Protein: CASSPSVGRNTIYF.

This sequence joins TRBV18 and TRBJ2-1; TRBD2 aligns across 7 bases. The CDR3 is 16 amino acids. The germline CDR1 and CDR2 sequences are KGHSH and LQKENI. Trimming at V came to 3 bases and at J to 6 bases, leaving 11 bases not matched to a gene. Written as DNA, the CDR3 is TGTGCCAGCTCACCCTCTATTCCCGGGACTACCAATGAGCAGTTCTTC. Translation gives CASSPSIPGTTNEQFF.

This chain connects TRBV5-4 to TRBJ1-1; D remains ambiguous. V dropped 3 bases and J dropped 5 bases, with 20 bases sitting between them. This CDR3 comprises 16 residues. The germline gives CDR1 SGHNT, CDR2 YYREEE (reference sequence). CDR3 sequence (DNA): TGTGCCAGCAGCTCCCCGGGAAAAACGGGTTATACTGAAGCTTTCTTT. It yields the protein CASSSPGKTGYTEAFF.

The V call is TRBV15, the J call TRBJ2-3; D possibly uses TRBD1 or TRBD2 (5 bases each). With 5 bases removed from V and 0 bases from J, the gap between germline ends came to 12 bases. The germline gives CDR1 LNHNV, CDR2 YYDKDF (reference sequence). The CDR3 totals 15 residues. The CDR3 region has the DNA TGTGCCACCAGCGTCCGGGACCTAAGCACAGATACGCAGTATTTT. Protein: CATSVRDLSTDTQYF.